This passage covers 22 T cell receptor beta chains from one sample sequenced in a study of neurological immune-mediated disorders. Time point indicated: longitudinal time-point 2. TCRdb re-called the 5' RACE reads through MiXCR, storing one row per CDR3 protein. This sample has about 80,000 distinct CDR3 sequences, with approximately 5.8% found just once. What was sequenced was PBMCs. The receptors originated from a woman in her sixties or seventies with multiple sclerosis.

This clonotype was observed at least ten times. The V and J genes are TRBV20-1 and TRBJ1-5; TRBD1 aligns across 10 bases. The V gene's germline CDR1 is DFQATT and CDR2 SNEGSKA (reference sequence). V dropped 3 bases and J dropped 5; count of bases not matched to a gene: 4. This CDR3 spans 14 amino acids. The CDR3 spells CSARVGTGDQPQHF. The CDR3 nucleotides read TGCAGTGCTAGGGTCGGGACAGGGGATCAGCCCCAGCATTTT.

This clonotype was recorded many times. V gene TRBV7-2 combines with J gene TRBJ1-4; D is undetermined. The germline V and J ends were trimmed by 4 bases and 2 bases, with 11 bases remaining between them. Germline V lookup: CDR1 SGHTA, CDR2 FQGNSA. The CDR3 contains 15 residues. CDR3 sequence: CASSSYLGTNEKLFF. In DNA form, the CDR3 reads TGTGCCAGCAGCTCGTACCTTGGGACTAATGAAAAACTGTTTTTT.

This clonotype has at least ten counts. The gene calls are TRBV6-5 and TRBJ2-1, with D possibly TRBD2 on 7 matching bases. CDR1 is MNHEY, CDR2 SVGAGI, per germline. The CDR3 extends over 16 amino acids. V was pared by 1 base and J by 5 bases, with 15 bases between. The CDR3 nucleotides are TGTGCCAGCAGTTACTACGGCGGGGGCCGGGACAATGAGCAGTTCTTC. This translates into CASSYYGGGRDNEQFF.

This clonotype was recorded at least ten times. The junction does not match germline at one end; this may be a read error. The chain is built from TRBV4-1 and TRBJ2-7; TRBD1 matches at 10 bases. Germline V CDR1 and CDR2: MGHRA, YSYEKL. This CDR3 is built from 15 residues. CDR3 loop: CASSKDWDRGHEQYF. As DNA, the CDR3 is TGCGCCAGCAGCAAAGACTGGGACAGGGGACACGAGCAGTACTTC.

In its sample, this clonotype was seen many times. The chain joins TRBV5-1 to TRBJ2-7; D assignment may be TRBD1 or TRBD2 (5 bases each). The CDR3 is 17 residues long. The V end was cut by 0 bases, the J end by 6 bases, with 22 bases between. Germline V gives CDR1 SGHRS, CDR2 YFSETQ. For the CDR3, the DNA is TGCGCCAGCAGCTTGGTCGGGTTATCCTCAGGGAGCGGCGAGCAGTACTTC. Translated, it gives CASSLVGLSSGSGEQYF.

This clonotype was detected many times. The chain has TRBV7-8 and TRBJ2-7; D not resolved. This CDR3 region has 14 residues. From germline, CDR1 is SGHVS and CDR2 FQNEAQ. Trimming removed 1 base at V and 0 bases at J, with 7 bases between. The CDR3 coding sequence is TGTGCCAGCAGCTTAGTTAGGACCTCCTACGAGCAGTACTTC. It is translated as CASSLVRTSYEQYF.

This clonotype was detected ten times or more. The genes are TRBV5-1 and TRBJ1-1, with D maybe TRBD1 (5 bases). CDR1 SGHRS and CDR2 YFSETQ come from the germline V gene. The CDR3 length is 15 residues. Trimming took off 0 bases at V and 1 base at J, with 10 bases between the two ends. CDR3: CASSLVSRANTEAFF. The CDR3 DNA is TGCGCCAGCAGCTTGGTTAGCAGGGCGAACACTGAAGCTTTCTTT.

This sequence joins TRBV6-5 and TRBJ1-4; TRBD1 is a possible D gene (6 bases). CDR1 and CDR2 from the germline V gene are MNHEY and SVGAGI. The germline V and J ends were trimmed by 2 bases and 7 bases, with 17 bases remaining between them. The CDR3 runs to 16 residues. CDR3 protein: CASSYGLGGESEKLFF. The DNA for the CDR3 is TGTGCCAGCAGTTACGGGTTGGGGGGCGAGAGTGAAAAACTGTTTTTT.

This clonotype was observed at least ten times. This chain uses TRBV7-9 with TRBJ2-1; the match to TRBD2 covers 7 bases. CDR3 length equals 17 residues. From germline, CDR1 is SEHNR and CDR2 FQNEAQ (reference sequence). V shed 5 bases and J 2 bases; nucleotides not matched to a gene: 12. The CDR3 coding sequence is TGTGCCAGCAGCCCCCTAAGGGGCGGGGGAACCTACAATGAGCAGTTCTTC. This translates into CASSPLRGGGTYNEQFF.

This clonotype was picked up many times. The chain recombines TRBV29-1 with TRBJ2-6; D gene ambiguous. V lost 0 bases and J lost 2, with 8 bases in between. CDR3 size: 15 residues. Germline V gene data show CDR1 as SQVTM and CDR2 as ANQGSEA. CDR3 nucleotides: TGCAGCGTTGAAGATTTGGGTCCTGGGGCCAACGTCCTGACTTTC. Translated: CSVEDLGPGANVLTF.

This clonotype was seen more than once but under ten times. The chain links TRBV28 to TRBJ2-3, with 9 bases aligning to TRBD2. After removal of 6 bases from V and 7 bases from J, the junction contained 8 bases not matched to a gene. CDR1 is MDHEN and CDR2 is SYDVKM in the germline V gene. This CDR3 has 14 residues. As DNA, the CDR3 is TGTGCCAGCAGAATGCTAGCGGGGCAAAATACGCAGTATTTT. It encodes CASRMLAGQNTQYF.

This clonotype has at least ten counts. J is TRBJ1-2 and V is TRBV15; TRBD1 matches 8 bases. The trim removed 3 bases at V and 5 bases at J, leaving 8 bases unmatched. CDR3 length: 15 residues. Germline V gene sequence: CDR1 LNHNV, CDR2 YYDKDF (reference sequence). The CDR3 DNA sequence: TGTGCCACCAGCAGGACCGGGACAGGCTCTTATGGCTACACCTTC. Amino acid sequence: CATSRTGTGSYGYTF. The variable domain in full, completed from reference TRBV15 and TRBJ1-2, reads DAMVIQNPRYQVTQFGKPVTLSCSQTLNHNVMYWYQQKSSQAPKLLFHYYDKDFNNEADTPDNFQSRRPNTSFCFLDIRSPGLGDTAMYLCATSRTGTGSYGYTFGSGTRLTVV.

This clonotype was seen many times. This sequence joins TRBV6-2 or TRBV6-3 and TRBJ1-2; D perhaps matches TRBD1 (6 bases). This CDR3 has 12 amino acids. V dropped 0 bases and J dropped 14 bases, with 13 bases sitting between them. Germline CDR1 is MNHEY and CDR2 is SVGEGT. The DNA for the CDR3 is TGTGCCAGCAGTTACTCCGCCGGGACATGGACCTTC. Its protein is CASSYSAGTWTF.

This clonotype was found many times. For the CDR3, the DNA is TGCGCCAGCAGTCACCCCGGGACAGACTCCTACGAGCAGTACTTC. Translated: CASSHPGTDSYEQYF. The V call is TRBV5-1, the J call TRBJ2-7; 7 bases are shared with TRBD1. The CDR3 runs 15 residues. V lost 5 bases to trimming and J lost 0 bases; unmatched junction nucleotides: 8. Germline CDR1 reads SGHRS; CDR2 reads YFSETQ. The complete variable domain, with remaining parts taken from reference TRBV5-1 and TRBJ2-7, reads KAGVTQTPRYLIKTRGQQVTLSCSPISGHRSVSWYQQTPGQGLQFLFEYFSETQRNKGNFPGRFSGRQFSNSRSEMNVSTLELGDSALYLCASSHPGTDSYEQYFGPGTRLTVT.

Ten or more counts support this clonotype. This sequence joins TRBV28 and TRBJ1-4; 11 nucleotides match TRBD1. CDR1 and CDR2 (germline): MDHEN, SYDVKM. The CDR3 runs to 16 residues. V dropped 3 bases and J dropped 8; count of bases not matched to a gene: 8. The CDR3 sequence: CASSLAGQGAREKLFF. CDR3 sequence (DNA): TGTGCCAGCAGTTTGGCTGGACAGGGGGCGCGGGAAAAACTGTTTTTT.

This clonotype was counted many times. The chain joins TRBV29-1 to TRBJ1-1; D gene uncertain. Germline assignment: CDR1 SQVTM and CDR2 ANQGSEA. Trimming took off 5 bases at V and 3 bases at J, with 4 bases between the two ends. The CDR3 contains 10 residues. CDR3 nucleotides: TGCAGCGTTTTTGACACTGAAGCTTTCTTT. Encoded protein: CSVFDTEAFF. Drawing the rest from reference TRBV29-1 and TRBJ1-1, the complete variable domain is SAVISQKPSRDICQRGTSLTIQCQVDSQVTMMFWYRQQPGQSLTLIATANQGSEATYESGFVIDKFPISRPNLTFSTLTVSNMSPEDSSIYLCSVFDTEAFFGQGTRLTVV.

This clonotype was counted many times. The chain joins TRBV7-6 to TRBJ1-1; D is possibly TRBD1 (6 bases). The CDR3 has 15 amino acids. V lost 1 base to trimming and J lost 1 base, with 10 bases between them. CDR1 and CDR2 from the germline V gene are SGHVS and FNYEAQ. Here the CDR3 DNA reads TGTGCCAGCAGCTTAGTCCCGGACAGGAACACTGAAGCTTTCTTT. It specifies CASSLVPDRNTEAFF.

This clonotype was counted many times. The CDR3 DNA reads TGTGCCACCAGCACCCCCCCAGGGGAGCAGTACTTC. It is translated as CATSTPPGEQYF. The chain recombines TRBV15 with TRBJ2-7, with D perhaps matching TRBD1 (5 bases). Deletions cut 4 bases from V and 7 bases from J, with 11 bases between. CDR1 is LNHNV, CDR2 YYDKDF, per germline (reference sequence). This CDR3 comprises 12 residues.

This clonotype was observed a handful of times. CDR3 in DNA: TGTGCCAGTGACAGGGGAGTGGCCACTGAAGCTTTCTTT. Residues: CASDRGVATEAFF. The genes are TRBV30 and TRBJ1-1, with 8 bases identical to TRBD1. The junction had 9 bases not matched to a gene; V was cut back by 8 bases and J by 4 bases. CDR3 length: 13 amino acids. CDR1 is GTSNPN, CDR2 SVGIG, per germline (reference sequence).

As for this clonotype: At one boundary the junction diverges from the germline segment, which might be a read error. The chain recombines TRBV6-2 or TRBV6-3 with TRBJ2-1; no clear D. Germline assignment: CDR1 MNHEY and CDR2 SVGEGT. The CDR3 is 15 amino acids. The CDR3 region is CASGYPVNIYNEQFF. CDR3 in DNA: TGTGCCAGCGGTTACCCCGTAAATATTTACAATGAGCAGTTCTTC.

This clonotype was picked up many times. V and J are TRBV20-1 and TRBJ2-5; 8 bases are shared with TRBD1. The CDR3 runs 14 residues. V lost 7 bases and J lost 1; bases outside the gene matches: 8. From germline, CDR1 is DFQATT and CDR2 SNEGSKA (reference sequence). The CDR3 nucleotides read TGCAGTGTGTTCAGGACAGGGACCCAAGAGACCCAGTACTTC. It translates to CSVFRTGTQETQYF.

This clonotype came up many times. V usage is TRBV5-5 and J usage is TRBJ2-7; TRBD1 aligns across 9 bases. J gave up 3 bases and V 3 bases, and 7 bases lay outside the gene matches. The CDR3 length is 15 residues. Germline loops: CDR1 SGHKS, CDR2 YYEKEE (reference sequence). The chain's CDR3 is CASSSIGTGYYEQYF. The CDR3 coding sequence is TGTGCCAGCAGCTCCATCGGGACAGGGTACTACGAGCAGTACTTC.